This entry lists 5 T cell receptor beta chains sequenced from one sample in a study of identical twins. TCRdb re-derived calls from the 5' RACE reads in MiXCR, one entry per CDR3 protein. The data hold about 890,000 distinct CDR3 sequences, with roughly an eighth observed a single time. These data were also reused for a study on yellow fever vaccine responses in identical twins.

Sequencing used PBMCs. These receptors were collected from a woman in her late teens or twenties in good health.

This clonotype showed up just a few times. The rearrangement links TRBV3-1 to TRBJ1-3; no clear D. Germline V lookup: CDR1 LGHDT, CDR2 YNNKEL (reference sequence). This CDR3 has 13 residues. Trimming took 3 bases from V and 6 from J, leaving 9 bases between them. The CDR3 DNA follows: TGTGCCAGCAGCCATATCGAACTAAACACCATATATTTT. It translates to CASSHIELNTIYF.

The chain recombines TRBV5-1 with TRBJ2-5, with a weak D call TRBD1 (5 bases). The CDR3 is made up of 14 amino acids. The germline CDR1 and CDR2 sequences are SGHRS and YFSETQ. V was cut by 0 bases and J by 4 bases, with 10 bases left in between. The chain's CDR3 is CASSLAGRAETQYF. Written as DNA, the CDR3 is TGCGCCAGCAGCTTGGCCGGCAGGGCAGAGACCCAGTACTTC.

This clonotype was seen ten or more times. The chain uses TRBV10-3 and TRBJ2-3; TRBD2 matches 8 bases. Germline CDR1 reads ENHRY; CDR2 reads SYGVKD. Trimming cost V 0 bases and J 3 bases; bases outside gene matches: 8. The CDR3 contains 17 residues. CDR3 residues: CAISESGAGVGTDTQYF. The DNA of the CDR3 is TGTGCCATCAGTGAGTCGGGAGCGGGAGTTGGTACAGATACGCAGTATTTT.

The chain couples TRBV13 to TRBJ2-3, with TRBD2 identical over 12 bases. Unmatched junction bases numbered 8, after V lost 3 bases and J lost 4 bases. Germline V lookup: CDR1 PRHDT, CDR2 FYEKMQ (reference sequence). The CDR3 runs to 17 residues. In DNA form, the CDR3 reads TGTGCCAGCAGCTTCGGACTAGCGGGGACGGGGTCAGATACGCAGTATTTT. Translated, it gives CASSFGLAGTGSDTQYF.

A single count supports this clonotype. This sequence joins TRBV20-1 and TRBJ2-1; 14 bases fit TRBD2. The CDR3 loop spans 15 amino acids. The V gene end was trimmed by 0 bases and the J gene end by 9 bases; junction bases not matched to a gene: 4. The V gene's germline CDR1 is DFQATT and CDR2 SNEGSKA (reference sequence). CDR3: CSAREGTSGSAEQFF. Written as DNA, the CDR3 is TGCAGTGCTAGAGAAGGGACTAGCGGGAGTGCTGAGCAGTTCTTC.